The source of this T cell receptor beta chain is a study of early T cells in non-severe SARS-CoV-2 infection. About the research overall: Bulk RNA taken from unsorted whole blood was sequenced, leaving chains unpaired.

The library protocol tagged individual cDNA molecules with unique molecular identifiers. TCRdb re-analysed the 5' RACE reads in MiXCR, keeping a single row per CDR3 protein. The table lists 90,000 to 130,000 distinct CDR3 sequences, 12% of them singletons. This CDR3 has 18 residues. Germline assignment: CDR1 SGHNT and CDR2 YENEEA. The V and J ends lost 5 bases and 0 bases respectively, with 22 bases between them. General study points: Comparison of clonotypes with VDJdb favored anti-spike CD8 responses while missing private and CD4 specificities.

Concerning this clonotype: Antigen: not known.

This receptor was taken from an adult who was a healthcare worker with PCR-confirmed SARS-CoV-2 infection or an uninfected control (not recorded which). Sequenced sample: whole blood. The chain uses TRBV11-3 and TRBJ2-5; a possible D gene is TRBD2 (6 bases). The CDR3, as DNA: TGTGCCAGCAGCCCCGGGAGTATCGACGTACATTACCAAGAGACCCAGTACTTC. It encodes CASSPGSIDVHYQETQYF.